The 28 T cell receptor beta chains below all came from one sample that was sequenced in a study of blood T cell repertoires in COVID-19. The protocol was immunoSEQ multiplex PCR, while the TCRdb copy is restricted to in-frame clones and leaves out a portion. The sample has about 500,000 clones, 87% seen once; the top ten hold about 0.65%. Sequencing used PBMCs or T cells enriched from blood (not recorded which). Source of these receptors: a woman younger than 30 who had recovered from COVID-19.

The chain uses TRBV11-2 and TRBJ1-5, with D unresolved. The CDR3 consists of 13 residues. Trimming cost V 5 bases and J 2 bases, with 7 bases left between them. The germline gives CDR1 SGHAT, CDR2 FQNNGV. DNA for the CDR3: TGTGCCAGCAGCCCGCAGGGCAATCAGCCCCAGCATTTT. Translating it yields CASSPQGNQPQHF.

V and J are TRBV2 and TRBJ2-3; perhaps TRBD2 as D (5 bases). Germline V CDR1 and CDR2: SNHLY, FYNNEI. The CDR3 contains 15 residues. V shed 7 bases and J shed 0 bases, with 14 bases lying between them. CDR3 sequence (DNA): TGTGCCAGCAACTCGGACTCCCTAAGCACAGATACGCAGTATTTT. This encodes CASNSDSLSTDTQYF.

The chain joins TRBV6-5 to TRBJ1-2; a weak D match, TRBD1 (5 bases). V lost 8 bases, J lost 6 bases, and 19 bases lay in between. The CDR3 is made up of 14 amino acids. Germline CDR1 MNHEY, CDR2 SVGAGI. The CDR3 DNA sequence: TGTGCCAGCGGGGAGAACGGGGGACCAGATGGCTACACCTTC. Translation: CASGENGGPDGYTF.

The chain recombines TRBV27 with TRBJ1-5; D is unclear. This CDR3 region has 14 residues. Trimming pared 3 bases from V and 5 bases from J, leaving 11 bases between. The germline V gene encodes CDR1 MNHEY and CDR2 SMNVEV (reference sequence). CDR3 protein: CASSLRPPDQPQHF. The CDR3 bases are TGTGCCAGCAGTTTGAGGCCGCCCGATCAGCCCCAGCATTTT.

The chain couples TRBV23-1 to TRBJ2-3, with 11 bases matching TRBD2. TRBV23-1 is assigned to the ORF class and has an uncertain function. J was trimmed by 0 bases and V by 7 bases; bases with no gene match: 6. This CDR3 is built from 16 residues. This CDR3 is CASNTSGGPSTDTQYF. The CDR3 nucleotides are TGCGCCAGCAACACTAGCGGGGGCCCTAGCACAGATACGCAGTATTTT.

The chain has TRBV13 and TRBJ2-7; 7 bases align to TRBD1. This CDR3 contains 15 residues. Germline V gene sequence: CDR1 PRHDT, CDR2 FYEKMQ (reference sequence). V lost 1 base to trimming and J lost 4 bases; unmatched junction nucleotides: 7. CDR3 DNA sequence: TGTGCCAGCAGCTTAGAAGGACAGGTTGGATACGAGCAGTACTTC. Translation gives CASSLEGQVGYEQYF.

The V gene is TRBV5-4, the J gene TRBJ2-5, with TRBD2 identical over 8 bases. The CDR3 sequence is 15 residues long. Germline assignment: CDR1 SGHNT and CDR2 YYREEE (reference sequence). V shed 4 bases, J shed 5 bases, and the junction held 10 bases outside the gene matches. Here the CDR3 DNA reads TGTGCCAGCAGCACATCGGGACTAGTTTACGAGACCCAGTACTTC. It yields the protein CASSTSGLVYETQYF.

The chain combines TRBV29-1 with TRBJ1-4; D is possibly TRBD1 (5 bases). This CDR3 comprises 11 residues. V was pared by 3 bases and J by 7 bases, with 6 bases between. Germline V CDR1 and CDR2: SQVTM, ANQGSEA. The CDR3 reads CSVEGGEKLFF. CDR3 in DNA: TGCAGCGTTGAGGGGGGTGAAAAACTGTTTTTT. The variable domain in full, with the rest retrieved from reference TRBV29-1 and TRBJ1-4, is SAVISQKPSRDICQRGTSLTIQCQVDSQVTMMFWYRQQPGQSLTLIATANQGSEATYESGFVIDKFPISRPNLTFSTLTVSNMSPEDSSIYLCSVEGGEKLFFGSGTQLSVL.

J is TRBJ2-1 and V is TRBV5-1, with D hard to call. V was cut by 4 bases and J by 3 bases, with 5 bases left in between. The length of the CDR3 is 12 residues. Germline CDR1 is SGHRS and CDR2 is YFSETQ. The CDR3 spells CASSADYNEQFF. In DNA, the CDR3 is TGCGCCAGCAGCGCGGACTACAATGAGCAGTTCTTC. The full variable domain, in which reference TRBV5-1 and TRBJ2-1 provide the parts outside the CDR3, is KAGVTQTPRYLIKTRGQQVTLSCSPISGHRSVSWYQQTPGQGLQFLFEYFSETQRNKGNFPGRFSGRQFSNSRSEMNVSTLELGDSALYLCASSADYNEQFFGPGTRLTVL.

In its sample, this clone was seen once. The V gene is TRBV4-2, the J gene TRBJ2-7; the match to TRBD2 covers 8 bases. The length of the CDR3 is 15 residues. J lost 0 bases, V lost 0 bases, and 1 base had no gene match. Germline V gene sequence: CDR1 LGHNA, CDR2 YNFKEQ. The CDR3 DNA reads as TGTGCCAGCAGCCAAGAAGGGACTAGCTCCTACGAGCAGTACTTC. Translation: CASSQEGTSSYEQYF.

V usage is TRBV5-4 and J usage is TRBJ2-7, with a possible D match to TRBD2 (7 bases). In germline, CDR1 is SGHNT, CDR2 YYREEE (reference sequence). This CDR3 has 14 residues. The V gene lost 4 bases and the J gene lost 2 bases, with 13 bases spanning the gap. CDR3 sequence: CASSPEGGAYEQYF. The CDR3 coding sequence is TGTGCCAGCAGCCCCGAGGGGGGGGCCTACGAGCAGTACTTC.

The V and J genes are TRBV28 and TRBJ2-1, with 7 bases fitting TRBD2. In germline, CDR1 is MDHEN, CDR2 SYDVKM. The CDR3 covers 15 residues. V shed 8 bases, J shed 7 bases, and the junction held 14 bases outside the gene matches. The CDR3 nucleotides are TGTGCCAGCGAGTCGGGGTCCGCCGGGAGGAATGAGCAGTTCTTC. Amino acids: CASESGSAGRNEQFF.

The chain employs TRBV10-3 and TRBJ1-4; no reliable D call. Trimming cost V 5 bases and J 7 bases, with 17 bases left between them. Germline values: CDR1 ENHRY, CDR2 SYGVKD. This CDR3 has 15 amino acids. The chain's CDR3 is CAISLTGSDTEKLFF. The CDR3 nucleotides are TGTGCCATCAGTCTGACGGGGAGTGATACTGAAAAACTGTTTTTT.

The rearrangement uses TRBV23-1 and TRBJ2-3; no firm D call. Being an ORF, TRBV23-1 has a function that is uncertain. Trimming pared 6 bases from V and 0 bases from J, leaving 7 bases between. The CDR3 is 13 amino acids. CDR3 sequence: CASSIVSTDTQYF. The CDR3, as DNA: TGCGCCAGCAGCATAGTAAGCACAGATACGCAGTATTTT.

J is TRBJ1-1 and V is TRBV9; tentative D call: TRBD1 (6 bases). In germline, CDR1 is SGDLS, CDR2 YYNGEE. V was clipped by 3 bases and J by 3 bases, with 15 bases between them. This CDR3 contains 15 residues. CDR3 in amino acids: CASSAGGQSYTEAFF. Here the CDR3 DNA reads TGTGCCAGCAGCGCGGGGGGGCAGTCATACACTGAAGCTTTCTTT. Using reference TRBV9 and TRBJ1-1 for the parts outside the CDR3, the full variable domain is DSGVTQTPKHLITATGQRVTLRCSPRSGDLSVYWYQQSLDQGLQFLIQYYNGEERAKGNILERFSAQQFPDLHSELNLSSLELGDSALYFCASSAGGQSYTEAFFGQGTRLTVV.

CDR3 region: CASSPGQGKDGYTF. The CDR3 coding sequence is TGCGCCAGCAGCCCTGGACAGGGTAAGGATGGCTACACCTTC. V gene TRBV5-1 combines with J gene TRBJ1-2; 8 bases fit TRBD1. With 4 bases clipped from V and 6 bases from J, the junction kept 8 bases outside the gene matches. This CDR3 comprises 14 residues. Germline V lookup: CDR1 SGHRS, CDR2 YFSETQ.

The DNA of the CDR3 is TGTGCCAGTACAAGCCCGGGACAGGGGGCCAGGAACACTGAAGCTTTCTTT. It yields the protein CASTSPGQGARNTEAFF. The chain couples TRBV24-1 to TRBJ1-1, with 12 bases that match TRBD1. The CDR3 has 17 residues. Germline V lookup: CDR1 KGHDR, CDR2 SFDVKD. V dropped 11 bases and J dropped 1; count of bases not matched to a gene: 13.

V usage is TRBV5-3 and J usage is TRBJ1-1; the D is unclear. TRBV5-3 is placed among ORFs of uncertain function. Trimming pared 4 bases from V and 0 bases from J, leaving 10 bases between. The CDR3 sequence is 14 residues long. CDR3 loop: CARSGGSMNTEAFF. CDR3 coding DNA: TGTGCCAGAAGCGGCGGGTCTATGAACACTGAAGCTTTCTTT.

The chain is built from TRBV11-2 and TRBJ1-3; D not certain. V gave up 2 bases and J gave up 0 bases, with 5 bases separating them. The CDR3 length is 14 residues. Germline CDR1 is SGHAT and CDR2 is FQNNGV. The CDR3 here is CASSLTVSGNTIYF. The CDR3 DNA sequence: TGTGCCAGCAGCTTAACGGTCTCTGGAAACACCATATATTTT.

The rearrangement links TRBV6-6 to TRBJ2-7; the match to TRBD1 covers 9 bases. Germline-derived CDR1 and CDR2 are MNHNY and SVGAGI (reference sequence). The CDR3 is made up of 14 amino acids. J gave up 7 bases and V 7 bases, and 11 bases lay outside the gene matches. The CDR3 nucleotides read TGTGCCAGCACTATAAACAGGGGGCCTCGAGAGCAGTACTTC. Translating gives CASTINRGPREQYF.

The J gene is TRBJ1-2, the V gene TRBV6-5, with a weak D call TRBD1 (5 bases). V was clipped by 7 bases and J by 3 bases, with 15 bases between them. Looked up from germline, CDR1 is MNHEY and CDR2 is SVGAGI. The CDR3 spans 14 residues. CDR3 loop: CASTSSVRDYGYTF. The CDR3 nucleotides are TGTGCCAGCACCTCCAGCGTCAGGGACTATGGCTACACCTTC.

CDR3 sequence: CASYSGGPYNEQFF. The CDR3 DNA reads TGCGCCAGCTATTCCGGGGGGCCCTACAATGAGCAGTTCTTC. The chain has TRBV5-1 and TRBJ2-1, with D possibly matching TRBD2 (7 bases). This CDR3 has 14 residues. Trimming took off 7 bases at V and 2 bases at J, with 13 bases between the two ends. CDR1 SGHRS and CDR2 YFSETQ come from the germline V gene.

This clone was picked up one time. The chain uses TRBV5-6 and TRBJ1-5, with D perhaps TRBD1 (6 bases). Germline V CDR1 and CDR2: SGHDT, YYEEEE. The V and J ends lost 4 bases and 0 bases respectively, with 20 bases between them. This CDR3 contains 18 residues. The CDR3 region is CASSLMSTGLYSNQPQHF. In DNA form, the CDR3 reads TGTGCCAGCAGCCTCATGTCGACAGGCCTCTATAGCAATCAGCCCCAGCATTTT. Full variable domain (remainder filled in from reference TRBV5-6 and TRBJ1-5): DAGVTQSPTHLIKTRGQQVTLRCSPKSGHDTVSWYQQALGQGPQFIFQYYEEEERQRGNFPDRFSGHQFPNYSSELNVNALLLGDSALYLCASSLMSTGLYSNQPQHFGDGTRLSIL.

This CDR3 reads CASSTLTSGGPRSFNTDTQYF. The DNA for the CDR3 is TGTGCCAGCAGCACCTTGACTAGCGGGGGGCCCCGGTCCTTCAACACAGATACGCAGTATTTT. The chain joins TRBV7-9 to TRBJ2-3; 13 nucleotides match TRBD2. Germline lookup yields CDR1 SEHNR and CDR2 FQNEAQ (reference sequence). The V gene end was trimmed by 5 bases and the J gene end by 2 bases; junction bases not matched to a gene: 19. The CDR3 has 21 residues. Complete variable domain (other parts from reference TRBV7-9 and TRBJ2-3): DTGVSQNPRHKITKRGQNVTFRCDPISEHNRLYWYRQTLGQGPEFLTYFQNEAQLEKSRLLSDRFSAERPKGSFSTLEIQRTEQGDSAMYLCASSTLTSGGPRSFNTDTQYFGPGTRLTVL.

The V gene is TRBV5-1, the J gene TRBJ2-1; D may be TRBD2 (5 bases). This CDR3 has 15 residues. CDR1 is SGHRS, CDR2 YFSETQ, per germline. Between the trimmed V and J ends, which lost 5 bases and 2 bases, there was a span of 14 bases. In DNA form, the CDR3 reads TGCGCCAGCAGGGTGGGCGGGTCTACCTACAATGAGCAGTTCTTC. It encodes CASRVGGSTYNEQFF.

This chain links TRBV2 with TRBJ2-3, with D uncertain. The germline V and J ends were trimmed by 8 bases and 1 base, with 19 bases remaining between them. The CDR3 runs 16 residues. Germline V gives CDR1 SNHLY, CDR2 FYNNEI. The DNA of the CDR3 is TGTGCCAGCCTTGTAAGCTACGGTCGGGGCACAGATACGCAGTATTTT. Translated: CASLVSYGRGTDTQYF.

This rearrangement joins TRBV28 to TRBJ2-2, with 7 bases lining up with TRBD1. Germline V lookup: CDR1 MDHEN, CDR2 SYDVKM. The CDR3 is 14 amino acids. V gave up 9 bases and J gave up 6 bases; unmatched junction bases: 10. This CDR3 reads CASYGTAQAGELFF. The DNA of the CDR3 is TGTGCCAGTTATGGGACAGCCCAGGCCGGGGAGCTGTTTTTT.

The gene calls are TRBV28 and TRBJ1-1; 7 bases match TRBD1. V shed 2 bases, J shed 2 bases, and the junction held 2 bases outside the gene matches. CDR3 length: 14 amino acids. Germline loops: CDR1 MDHEN, CDR2 SYDVKM. This chain's CDR3 is CASSLGTANTEAFF. CDR3 coding DNA: TGTGCCAGCAGTTTAGGGACAGCAAACACTGAAGCTTTCTTT.